The 9 T cell receptor beta chains below all came from one sample that was sequenced in a study of T-cell reconstitution after alpha-beta-depleted transplantation in children (TCRdb year 2016). Library preparation employed PCR. Instrument on record: Illumina HiSeq 2500. TCR library preparation used molecular barcoding, with unique molecular identifiers applied to normalize quantification of the TCRbeta repertoire. TCRdb reprocessed the public reads (quality trimming at Q25 with fastp, clone calling with MiXCR) and kept in-frame beta chains. Each record represents a unique CDR3 protein, reported with the most common genes and DNA among its rows. This sample gives approximately 400,000 distinct CDR3 sequences in total; approximately 10% of them show up just once. Clones ranked in the top ten supply 4.5% to 6% of the sample. The sequencing here drew on PBMCs from the stem cell graft donor, taken from the stem cell graft. These receptors all come from a human donor who donated a stem cell graft to a child with acute myeloid leukemia.

This clonotype occurred a few times. The V call is TRBV4-2, the J call TRBJ2-7, with D hard to call. CDR3 length: 13 residues. Germline lookup yields CDR1 LGHNA and CDR2 YNFKEQ. Trimming left V 0 bases short and J 4 bases short, with 7 bases between. The CDR3: CASSQDRRYEQYF. For the CDR3, the DNA is TGTGCCAGCAGCCAAGATAGGCGTTACGAGCAGTACTTC.

This clonotype appeared many times. The chain's CDR3 is CASSYGGQETQYF. CDR3 in DNA: TGTGCCAGCAGTTACGGGGGGCAGGAGACCCAGTACTTC. The V gene is TRBV6-2 or TRBV6-3, the J gene TRBJ2-5; possibly TRBD1 or TRBD2 for D (6 bases each). There are 13 residues in the CDR3. The germline gives CDR1 MNHEY, CDR2 SVGEGT. V lost 2 bases and J lost 5, with 9 bases in between.

In this sample, this clonotype turned up many times. V is TRBV12-3 or TRBV12-4 and J is TRBJ2-5; 7 bases are shared with TRBD1. The junction had 4 bases not matched to a gene; V was cut back by 6 bases and J by 6 bases. The CDR3 is 12 residues long. CDR3 loop: CASRRDSQTQYF. In DNA, the CDR3 is TGTGCCAGCAGAAGGGACAGCCAGACCCAGTACTTC.

At least ten counts were recorded for this clonotype. The rearrangement uses TRBV5-6 and TRBJ2-1; TRBD1 matches 9 bases. With 4 bases clipped from V and 3 bases from J, the junction kept 5 bases outside the gene matches. In germline, CDR1 is SGHDT, CDR2 YYEEEE. CDR3 size: 15 residues. The CDR3 spells CASSIRDRVYNEQFF. CDR3 DNA: TGTGCCAGCAGCATCCGGGACAGGGTCTACAATGAGCAGTTCTTC.

The rearrangement links TRBV6-2 or TRBV6-3 to TRBJ2-1; maybe TRBD2 (6 bases). From germline, CDR1 is MNHEY and CDR2 SVGEGT. The CDR3 has 14 residues. Trimming pared 2 bases from V and 6 bases from J, leaving 11 bases between. CDR3 residues: CASSYLQTSNEQFF. CDR3 sequence (DNA): TGTGCCAGCAGTTACCTTCAGACTAGCAATGAGCAGTTCTTC.

This clonotype was seen many times. The chain recombines TRBV29-1 with TRBJ2-7; the D call may be TRBD1 or TRBD2 (6 bases each). Germline loops: CDR1 SQVTM, CDR2 ANQGSEA. The CDR3 sequence is 13 residues long. The V and J ends lost 7 bases and 6 bases respectively, with 19 bases between them. The CDR3 nucleotides read TGCAGCGCCAGAGTAGGGGGGCCGAGCGAGCAGTACGTC. As protein: CSARVGGPSEQYV.

This clonotype was seen more than once but under ten times. This sequence joins TRBV5-6 and TRBJ1-1; tentative D call: TRBD1 (6 bases). Germline V gene lookup returns CDR1 SGHDT and CDR2 YYEEEE. There are 14 residues in the CDR3. V lost 3 bases to trimming and J lost 3 bases, with 12 bases between them. DNA of the CDR3: TGTGCCAGCAGCTGGCGGGCAGGGGACACTGAAGCTTTCTTT. Translating gives CASSWRAGDTEAFF.

CDR3 in amino acids: CASSFEAGVINEQFF. The CDR3, as DNA: TGTGCCAGCAGCTTCGAAGCGGGAGTCATAAATGAGCAGTTCTTC. The V call is TRBV7-8, the J call TRBJ2-1, with TRBD2 identical over 8 bases. Trimming took 3 bases from V and 7 from J; bases not matched to a gene: 8. In germline, CDR1 is SGHVS, CDR2 FQNEAQ. This CDR3 has 15 amino acids.

The rearrangement joins TRBV30 to TRBJ1-2; 7 bases line up with TRBD1. In germline, CDR1 is GTSNPN, CDR2 SVGIG (reference sequence). After removal of 0 bases from V and 8 bases from J, the junction contained 6 bases not matched to a gene. The CDR3 is 13 amino acids. DNA of the CDR3: TGTGCCTGGAGTGTTGGGACAGATCAAGGCTACACCTTC. It is translated as CAWSVGTDQGYTF.